The 27 T cell receptor beta chains listed next were all sequenced from one sample in a study of shared clonotypes between healthy human individuals (TCRdb year 2020). Library construction relied on the immunoSEQ multiplex PCR assay. TCRdb re-hosts the immuneACCESS table, in-frame sequences only. Its copies lack some clones; in the studies checked, an unresolved V gene accounts for under half of them, and the cause for the rest is not known. This sample has some 490,000 clones in its table, and about 85% of those were observed once. The top ten clonotypes cover about 12% of the sample. Sequences were obtained from PBMCs. Receptors originate from a woman aged 40 to 55 in good health. Some clones in this sample may be carry-over from other donors' samples.

This chain connects TRBV15 to TRBJ2-2, with D possibly TRBD2 on 5 matching bases. Between the trimmed V and J ends, which lost 0 bases and 8 bases, there was a span of 10 bases. The CDR3 loop spans 14 amino acids. Germline-derived CDR1 and CDR2 are LNHNV and YYDKDF (reference sequence). The CDR3 sequence: CATSRDRGTGELFF. For the CDR3, the DNA is TGTGCCACCAGCAGAGATCGGGGTACTGGGGAGCTGTTTTTT. The whole variable domain, filled in from reference TRBV15 and TRBJ2-2, reads DAMVIQNPRYQVTQFGKPVTLSCSQTLNHNVMYWYQQKSSQAPKLLFHYYDKDFNNEADTPDNFQSRRPNTSFCFLDIRSPGLGDTAMYLCATSRDRGTGELFFGEGSRLTVL.

The genes are TRBV7-2 and TRBJ2-7; D might be TRBD1 (8 bases). V lost 1 base to trimming and J lost 0 bases, with 19 bases between them. Germline V CDR1 and CDR2: SGHTA, FQGNSA. This CDR3 region has 18 residues. Here the CDR3 reads CASSLETHRGGYSYEQYF. For the CDR3, the DNA is TGTGCCAGCAGCTTAGAGACCCACAGGGGGGGATACTCCTACGAGCAGTACTTC.

The genes are TRBV5-1 and TRBJ2-3; 7 bases fit TRBD1. CDR3 length equals 16 residues. V was pared by 4 bases and J by 6 bases, with 14 bases of the junction left unmatched. The V gene's germline CDR1 is SGHRS and CDR2 YFSETQ. CDR3 in amino acids: CASSPRQGSLRDTQYF. The DNA for the CDR3 is TGCGCCAGCAGCCCACGACAGGGCTCCCTACGTGATACGCAGTATTTT.

J is TRBJ2-7 and V is TRBV6-5, with 11 nucleotides matching TRBD2. V lost 5 bases, J lost 4 bases, and 4 bases stayed unmatched. The CDR3 runs to 14 residues. CDR1 is MNHEY and CDR2 is SVGAGI in the germline V gene. The CDR3 sequence is CASSPRTSGYEQYF. The CDR3 DNA sequence: TGTGCCAGCAGTCCTCGGACTAGCGGGTACGAGCAGTACTTC.

The chain carries TRBV5-4 and TRBJ1-5; 7 bases agree with TRBD1. CDR3 size: 14 residues. The germline V gene has CDR1 SGHNT and CDR2 YYREEE (reference sequence). V dropped 10 bases and J dropped 2; count of bases not matched to a gene: 9. This CDR3 is CAGTGTDGNQPQHF. Here the CDR3 DNA reads TGTGCCGGTACCGGGACAGACGGCAATCAGCCCCAGCATTTT.

The chain carries TRBV7-8 and TRBJ1-2; the D is unclear. The ends were cut back, 5 bases at V and 0 bases at J, with 16 bases in the middle. The CDR3 length is 16 residues. In germline, CDR1 is SGHVS, CDR2 FQNEAQ. CDR3 residues: CASSPYGIGTNYGYTF. The CDR3 bases are TGTGCCAGCAGCCCCTATGGTATAGGGACTAACTATGGCTACACCTTC.

V is TRBV6-1 and J is TRBJ1-2; D might be TRBD1 (6 bases). V lost 8 bases, J lost 1 base, and 14 bases lay in between. In germline, CDR1 is MNHNS, CDR2 SASEGT. The CDR3 extends over 14 amino acids. The DNA for the CDR3 is TGTGCCAGCCAGGAGGGCAGGGGTAACTATGGCTACACCTTC. The encoded protein is CASQEGRGNYGYTF.

The genes are TRBV9 and TRBJ2-5; 11 nucleotides match TRBD2. There are 16 residues in the CDR3. The germline V gene encodes CDR1 SGDLS and CDR2 YYNGEE. V shed 0 bases and J 5 bases; nucleotides not matched to a gene: 6. CDR3 bases: TGTGCCAGCAGCGTAGGTACTAGCGGGGGTCGGGAGACCCAGTACTTC. This sequence encodes CASSVGTSGGRETQYF.

This chain uses TRBV29-1 with TRBJ1-2, with TRBD1 identical over 8 bases. Germline lookup yields CDR1 SQVTM and CDR2 ANQGSEA. The CDR3 totals 12 residues. J was trimmed by 7 bases and V by 6 bases; bases with no gene match: 7. In DNA, the CDR3 is TGCAGCGTCTCGGACAGGGCTACTGGCTACACCTTC. Translating it yields CSVSDRATGYTF.

This clone was seen more than once but under ten times. The V and J genes are TRBV7-2 and TRBJ2-1, with 8 bases fitting TRBD2. After removal of 1 base from V and 9 bases from J, the junction contained 2 bases not matched to a gene. The CDR3 is 13 residues long. The V gene's germline CDR1 is SGHTA and CDR2 FQGNSA. The CDR3 DNA follows: TGTGCCAGCAGCTTAGGCACTAGCGGTGAGCAGTTCTTC. It encodes CASSLGTSGEQFF.

Turning to this clone: This likely traces to a read error, being one base from a far larger clone. The sample has other DNA sequences that encode this CDR3 too. J is TRBJ2-7 and V is TRBV10-2, with D tentatively TRBD1 or TRBD2 (5 bases each). This CDR3 region has 12 residues. Per the germline V gene, CDR1 is WSHSY and CDR2 is SAAADI. The CDR3 is CASTEGLYEQYF. CDR3 in DNA: TGCGCTAGCACCGAGGGGTTGTACGAGCAGTACTTC.

Only a few counts were recorded for this clone. This chain joins TRBV11-2 and TRBJ2-3; D may be TRBD2 (6 bases). Germline V gives CDR1 SGHAT, CDR2 FQNNGV. Trimming stripped 4 bases from V and 15 bases from J, with 20 bases between. The CDR3 loop spans 13 amino acids. The CDR3: CASSSPPGTGVYF. CDR3 coding DNA: TGTGCCAGCAGCTCTCCCCCCGGGACTGGGGTTTATTTT.

This chain uses TRBV5-1 with TRBJ2-7, with D tentatively TRBD1 (5 bases). With 6 bases removed from V and 5 bases from J, the gap between germline ends came to 15 bases. Germline assignment: CDR1 SGHRS and CDR2 YFSETQ. There are 13 residues in the CDR3. The CDR3: CASTAGLFHEQYF. DNA of the CDR3: TGCGCCAGCACAGCAGGGCTCTTCCACGAGCAGTACTTC.

The table lists this clone with many counts. The chain employs TRBV2 and TRBJ2-1; D possibly corresponds to TRBD1 (5 bases). Germline loops: CDR1 SNHLY, CDR2 FYNNEI. The CDR3 runs 15 residues. V dropped 7 bases and J dropped 0 bases, with 13 bases sitting between them. The CDR3 region has the DNA TGTGCCAGCACCCGGACACTGAACTCCTACAATGAGCAGTTCTTC. Its protein is CASTRTLNSYNEQFF.

The V gene is TRBV4-3, the J gene TRBJ2-1; the D call may be TRBD1 or TRBD2 (5 bases each). Germline values: CDR1 LGHNA, CDR2 YSLEER. Trimming removed 4 bases at V and 4 bases at J, with 20 bases between. The CDR3 totals 17 residues. The CDR3 nucleotides read TGCGCCAGCAGCCCCCGGCAAGCGGACACCCCTTACAATGAGCAGTTCTTC. Its protein is CASSPRQADTPYNEQFF.

V and J are TRBV5-1 and TRBJ2-1; 11 bases align to TRBD2. Germline CDR1 reads SGHRS; CDR2 reads YFSETQ. This CDR3 is built from 15 residues. Trimming at V came to 4 bases and at J to 12 bases, leaving 12 bases not matched to a gene. CDR3 amino acids: CASSPGLAGGPGQFF. The CDR3 bases are TGCGCCAGCAGCCCTGGACTAGCGGGCGGGCCAGGGCAGTTCTTC.

This chain joins TRBV27 and TRBJ2-1, with D perhaps being TRBD1 or TRBD2 (5 bases each). The germline CDR1 and CDR2 sequences are MNHEY and SMNVEV (reference sequence). The CDR3 contains 16 residues. V gave up 5 bases and J gave up 3 bases, with 17 bases separating them. The CDR3 DNA reads TGTGCCAGCAGTGCCGGGGCCCGATCGGGCTACAATGAGCAGTTCTTC. Protein sequence: CASSAGARSGYNEQFF.

Note on this clone: A far more abundant clone sits one base away, making this likely a read error. V usage is TRBV4-2 and J usage is TRBJ1-2; D may be TRBD1 (6 bases). The germline gives CDR1 LGHNA, CDR2 YNFKEQ. Deletions cut 1 base from V and 6 bases from J, with 24 bases between. This CDR3 contains 18 residues. In DNA form, the CDR3 reads TGTGCCAGCAGCCAAGTTGTAGGCTTGTGGGTGCAGGGGAATGGCTACACCTTC. Translation: CASSQVVGLWVQGNGYTF.

This chain connects TRBV27 to TRBJ2-7; D gene uncertain. This CDR3 is built from 14 residues. Trimming took 6 bases from V and 2 from J, leaving 14 bases between them. Looked up from germline, CDR1 is MNHEY and CDR2 is SMNVEV (reference sequence). In DNA form, the CDR3 reads TGTGCCAGCAGCCCCCGGTTCGGCCCCTACGAGCAGTACTTC. Translation gives CASSPRFGPYEQYF.

This chain uses TRBV2 with TRBJ1-4, with D possibly TRBD1 on 6 matching bases. V was pared by 3 bases and J by 1 base, with 18 bases between. CDR1 is SNHLY and CDR2 is FYNNEI in the germline V gene. CDR3 length equals 18 residues. The CDR3 DNA reads as TGTGCCAGCAGTGATTGGGGGCCCCTGCTGGGAACTAATGAAAAACTGTTTTTT. Protein sequence: CASSDWGPLLGTNEKLFF.

V and J are TRBV11-2 and TRBJ1-2; the D gene is possibly TRBD1 (6 bases). The CDR3 has 14 residues. V lost 5 bases and J lost 3, with 13 bases in between. Germline-derived CDR1 and CDR2 are SGHAT and FQNNGV. DNA of the CDR3: TGTGCCAGCAGCCCGACGACAGGCTACTATGGCTACACCTTC. Protein product: CASSPTTGYYGYTF.

This clone has just one count. The chain is built from TRBV28 and TRBJ2-7; D is uncertain. V was cut by 5 bases and J by 2 bases, with 13 bases left in between. The germline CDR1 and CDR2 sequences are MDHEN and SYDVKM. This CDR3 has 14 residues. Here the CDR3 DNA reads TGTGCCAGCAGTGCCCTACTCGTAACCTACGAGCAGTACTTC. Translation gives CASSALLVTYEQYF.

With respect to this clone: Only one base separates this from a far larger clonotype, so it likely reflects a read error. The CDR3 loop is CANSPRDREVVKNIQYF. In DNA form, the CDR3 reads TGTGCCAACAGTCCCCGGGACAGGGAGGTCGTCAAAAACATTCAGTACTTC. The chain couples TRBV27 to TRBJ2-4; 9 bases are shared with TRBD1. The CDR3 contains 17 residues. The germline CDR1 and CDR2 sequences are MNHEY and SMNVEV (reference sequence).

The chain combines TRBV28 with TRBJ1-5; maybe TRBD1 (5 bases). This CDR3 spans 13 amino acids. V was cut by 5 bases and J by 3 bases, with 8 bases left in between. Germline CDR1 MDHEN, CDR2 SYDVKM. The CDR3 here is CASSDRDNQPQHF. In DNA, the CDR3 is TGTGCCAGCAGTGACAGAGACAATCAGCCCCAGCATTTT.

A single count supports this clone. This chain uses TRBV29-1 with TRBJ2-7; D not resolved. The CDR3 spans 12 residues. Germline V gene data show CDR1 as SQVTM and CDR2 as ANQGSEA. V gave up 8 bases and J gave up 7 bases, with 18 bases separating them. CDR3 amino acids: CSFWDIVGEQYF. The CDR3 DNA reads TGCAGCTTTTGGGATATCGTCGGGGAGCAGTACTTC.

This rearrangement joins TRBV11-2 to TRBJ2-7, with 11 bases that match TRBD2. CDR3 length: 16 residues. Germline CDR1 SGHAT, CDR2 FQNNGV. Trimming removed 1 base from V and 4 bases from J; junction bases left unmatched: 6. Here the CDR3 DNA reads TGTGCCAGCAGCTTAGTAGGGCTAGCGGGAGGTTACGAGCAGTACTTC. Amino acids: CASSLVGLAGGYEQYF.

This clone was observed at least ten times. The sample carries other DNA sequences with the same CDR3. This chain connects TRBV7-2 to TRBJ2-2; 8 bases align to TRBD2. Germline CDR1 SGHTA, CDR2 FQGNSA. The CDR3 runs to 16 residues. Unmatched junction bases numbered 7, after V lost 5 bases and J lost 2 bases. CDR3 protein: CASSPRGVVNTGELFF. The DNA of the CDR3 is TGTGCCAGCAGCCCGCGGGGGGTCGTCAACACCGGGGAGCTGTTTTTT.